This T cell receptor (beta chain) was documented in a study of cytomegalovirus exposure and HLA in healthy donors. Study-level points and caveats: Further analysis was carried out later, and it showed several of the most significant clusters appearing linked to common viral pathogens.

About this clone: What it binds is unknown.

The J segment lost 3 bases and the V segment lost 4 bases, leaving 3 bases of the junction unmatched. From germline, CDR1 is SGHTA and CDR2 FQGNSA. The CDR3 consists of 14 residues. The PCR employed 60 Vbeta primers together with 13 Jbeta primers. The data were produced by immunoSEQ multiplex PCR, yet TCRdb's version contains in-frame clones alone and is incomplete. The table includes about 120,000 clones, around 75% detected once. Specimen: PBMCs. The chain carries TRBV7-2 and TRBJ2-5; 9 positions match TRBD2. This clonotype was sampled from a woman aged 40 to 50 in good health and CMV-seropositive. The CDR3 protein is CASSSASGKETQYF. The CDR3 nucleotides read TGTGCCAGCAGCTCCGCTAGCGGGAAAGAGACCCAGTACTTC.